The rows below give T cell receptor beta chains drawn from one sample of a study of cytomegalovirus exposure and HLA in healthy donors. The assay was immunoSEQ multiplex PCR, and TCRdb's table has in-frame clones only and misses some. The sample comprises over 250,000 clones, around 87% of which are singletons, and 1% to 1.5% rests with the top ten. The material sequenced was PBMCs. The receptors shown here come from a woman aged 25 to 45 in good health and CMV-seropositive. Each CDR3 is given with its conserved first and last residue. The D gene is left open where the match is weak. Some rows have no size entry. The others give once, few or many, or a class for an expanded clone.

clone_size	v_call	d_call	j_call	cdr3_aa	cdr3_nt
.	TRBV19	.	TRBJ1-2	CASSILRTDGYTF	TGTGCCAGTAGTATTCTCCGGACGGATGGCTACACCTTC
few	TRBV6-1	TRBD1	TRBJ1-2	CASSRQGNYGYTF	TGTGCCAGCAGCAGACAGGGGAACTATGGCTACACCTTC
.	TRBV6-1	.	TRBJ1-5	CASSSGPHQPQHF	TGTGCCAGCAGCTCCGGGCCCCATCAGCCCCAGCATTTT
.	TRBV11-2	.	TRBJ2-5	CASSPRGFGGETQYF	TGTGCCAGCAGTCCCCGGGGCTTCGGTGGAGAGACCCAGTACTTC
.	TRBV27	TRBD2	TRBJ2-7	CASSLSAGGPYEQYF	TGTGCCAGCAGTTTATCTGCGGGAGGCCCCTACGAGCAGTACTTC
.	TRBV28	.	TRBJ2-7	CASRTGERTPLF	TGTGCCAGCAGAACCGGAGAGAGGACACCCTTGTTC
.	TRBV25-1	.	TRBJ1-5	CASSEGVGNQPQHF	TGTGCCAGCAGTGAAGGGGTCGGCAATCAGCCCCAGCATTTT
.	TRBV11-2	.	TRBJ2-1	CASSLVRKRSSYNEQFF	TGTGCCAGCAGCTTAGTACGGAAAAGGAGCTCCTACAATGAGCAGTTCTTC
.	TRBV7-9	.	TRBJ2-1	CASSGERRAYNEQFF	TGTGCCAGCAGCGGAGAGCGGAGAGCCTACAATGAGCAGTTCTTC
.	TRBV6-1	.	TRBJ1-5	CASSEENQPQHF	TGTGCCAGCAGTGAGGAGAATCAGCCCCAGCATTTT
.	TRBV7-9	.	TRBJ2-3	CAGGASTDTQYF	TGTGCCGGCGGGGCAAGCACAGATACGCAGTATTTT
.	TRBV14	.	TRBJ1-2	CASSQDLTGVYGYTF	TGTGCCAGCAGCCAAGATCTGACAGGAGTCTATGGCTACACCTTC
.	TRBV7-2	.	TRBJ1-5	CASSPGGNQPQHF	TGTGCCAGCAGCCCAGGGGGCAATCAGCCCCAGCATTTT
.	TRBV5-1	.	TRBJ2-7	CASSFGIQGADYEQYF	TGCGCCAGCAGCTTCGGAATCCAGGGTGCCGACTACGAGCAGTACTTC
.	TRBV6-7	TRBD1	TRBJ2-7	CASSYPRQGGYEQYF	TGTGCCAGCAGTTACCCCCGACAGGGTGGGTACGAGCAGTACTTC
few	TRBV11-3	.	TRBJ2-2	CASSLRDTGELFF	TGTGCCAGCAGCTTAAGAGACACCGGGGAGCTGTTTTTT
.	TRBV6-5	TRBD1	TRBJ1-1	CASKQGGTEAFF	TGTGCCAGCAAACAGGGGGGCACTGAAGCTTTCTTT
.	TRBV2	.	TRBJ1-6	CASKTESSYNSPLHF	TGTGCCAGCAAGACAGAGAGCTCCTATAATTCACCCCTCCACTTT
.	TRBV2	.	TRBJ2-1	CASSLQDGRHNEQFF	TGTGCCAGCAGTCTACAAGACGGACGGCACAATGAGCAGTTCTTC
.	TRBV28	.	TRBJ1-1	CASSLRSAYTEAFF	TGTGCCAGCAGTTTAAGGTCAGCCTACACTGAAGCTTTCTTT
.	TRBV7-9	TRBD1	TRBJ1-2	CASSRRGISGYTF	TGTGCCAGCAGCCGCAGGGGGATCTCTGGCTACACCTTC
.	TRBV7-8	.	TRBJ2-5	CASSSLGTYEETQYF	TGTGCCAGCAGCTCTCTCGGGACGTATGAAGAGACCCAGTACTTC
.	TRBV5-1	TRBD1	TRBJ2-7	CASSVRDRASYEQYF	TGCGCCAGCAGCGTCCGGGACAGGGCCTCCTACGAGCAGTACTTC
once	TRBV5-8	.	TRBJ2-1	CASSLALVAAYDYNEQFF	TGTGCCAGCAGCTTGGCCCTCGTGGCAGCCTACGATTACAATGAGCAGTTCTTC
.	TRBV9	TRBD2	TRBJ2-5	CASSVGGSTQETQYF	TGTGCCAGCAGCGTCGGCGGGAGCACCCAAGAGACCCAGTACTTC
.	TRBV18	TRBD2	TRBJ2-1	CASSTSGGRLNEQFF	TGTGCCAGCTCAACCTCCGGGGGGAGACTCAATGAGCAGTTCTTC
.	TRBV5-1	.	TRBJ1-1	CASSLGTGADAFF	TGCGCCAGCAGCTTGGGAACGGGGGCTGACGCTTTCTTT
.	TRBV7-6	.	TRBJ2-1	CASSQGGGLQQFF	TGTGCCAGCAGCCAGGGAGGGGGGCTGCAGCAGTTCTTC
.	TRBV6-8	.	TRBJ2-7	CASSPRAFSYEQYF	TGTGCCAGCAGCCCCAGGGCCTTCTCCTACGAGCAGTACTTC
.	TRBV28	.	TRBJ2-7	CASSWMDISGALYF	TGTGCCAGCAGCTGGATGGATATATCGGGAGCTCTGTACTTC
.	TRBV5-1	TRBD1	TRBJ1-1	CASSLWTGDEAFF	TGCGCCAGCAGCTTATGGACAGGGGATGAAGCTTTCTTT
.	TRBV29-1	.	TRBJ1-3	CTSTGNPTLGNTIYF	TGCACCTCAACAGGGAATCCGACACTTGGAAACACCATATATTTT
few	TRBV27	.	TRBJ1-5	CASSLKSNQPQHF	TGTGCCAGCAGTTTAAAGAGTAATCAGCCCCAGCATTTT
.	TRBV27	TRBD1	TRBJ2-7	CASSRTGGYEQYF	TGTGCCAGCAGCCGGACAGGGGGCTACGAGCAGTACTTC
.	TRBV5-6	TRBD1	TRBJ2-7	CASSPTGAEQYF	TGTGCCAGCAGCCCAACAGGGGCCGAGCAGTACTTC
.	TRBV28	TRBD1	TRBJ2-7	CATAWTGVREQYF	TGTGCCACCGCCTGGACAGGCGTCAGGGAGCAGTACTTC
.	TRBV7-8	TRBD1	TRBJ1-5	CASSAFGTAPSDGNQPQHF	TGTGCCAGCAGCGCTTTCGGGACAGCCCCCTCAGACGGCAATCAGCCCCAGCATTTT
.	TRBV28	TRBD2	TRBJ2-1	CASRNRAGVSEQFF	TGTGCCAGCAGGAATCGGGCGGGAGTCAGTGAGCAGTTCTTC
.	TRBV6-6	.	TRBJ2-7	CASSLAREQYF	TGTGCCAGCAGTCTCGCAAGGGAGCAGTACTTC
once	TRBV30	.	TRBJ1-5	CAWTSQGQGNQPQHF	TGTGCCTGGACCTCGCAGGGGCAGGGCAATCAGCCCCAGCATTTT
few	TRBV5-5	.	TRBJ2-2	CASSSGKTGELFF	TGTGCCAGCAGCTCAGGGAAAACCGGGGAGCTGTTTTTT
.	TRBV4-2	TRBD1	TRBJ2-1	CASSQEDRELNEQFF	TGTGCCAGCAGCCAAGAGGACAGGGAGCTCAATGAGCAGTTCTTC
.	TRBV2	.	TRBJ1-4	CASSEFATNEKLFF	TGTGCCAGCAGTGAGTTCGCAACTAATGAAAAACTGTTTTTT
.	TRBV20-1	.	TRBJ2-1	CSAGGNNEQFF	TGCAGTGCTGGGGGGAACAATGAGCAGTTCTTC